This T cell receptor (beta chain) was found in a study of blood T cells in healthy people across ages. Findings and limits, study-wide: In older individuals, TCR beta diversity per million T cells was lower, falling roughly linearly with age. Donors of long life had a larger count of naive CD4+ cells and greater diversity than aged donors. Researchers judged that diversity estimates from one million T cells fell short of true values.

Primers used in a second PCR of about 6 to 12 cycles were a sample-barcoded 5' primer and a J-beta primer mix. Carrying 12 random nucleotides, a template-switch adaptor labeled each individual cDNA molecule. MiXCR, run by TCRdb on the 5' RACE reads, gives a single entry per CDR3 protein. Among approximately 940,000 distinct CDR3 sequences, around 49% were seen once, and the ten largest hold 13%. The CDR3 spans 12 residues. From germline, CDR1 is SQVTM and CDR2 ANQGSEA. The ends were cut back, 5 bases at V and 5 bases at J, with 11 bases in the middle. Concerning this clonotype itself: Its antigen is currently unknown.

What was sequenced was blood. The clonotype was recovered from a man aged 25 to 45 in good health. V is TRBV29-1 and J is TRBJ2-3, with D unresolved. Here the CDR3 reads CSVTPLGDTQYF. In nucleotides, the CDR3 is TGCAGCGTTACCCCACTGGGAGATACGCAGTATTTT.